One sample yielded the 31 T cell receptor beta chains listed below, sequenced in a study of control samples from healthy donors and cancer patients. Measured with immunoSEQ multiplex PCR; TCRdb has only the in-frame clones, and not every one. The table includes fewer than 150,000 clones, over 75% detected once. The sample was blood. These receptors came from a man younger than 30 in good health.

The chain joins TRBV19 to TRBJ1-1; D is ambiguous. V was clipped by 1 base and J by 7 bases, with 10 bases between them. This CDR3 contains 13 residues. CDR1 and CDR2 from the germline V gene are LNHDA and SQIVND (reference sequence). CDR3 in DNA: TGTGCCAGTAGTATAGGGGTGCTGGGTGAAGCTTTCTTT. Its protein product is CASSIGVLGEAFF.

The chain recombines TRBV11-2 with TRBJ2-2, with D perhaps assigned TRBD1 or TRBD2 (5 bases each). The CDR3 contains 14 residues. Trimming removed 3 bases at V and 4 bases at J, with 9 bases between. CDR1 and CDR2 (germline): SGHAT, FQNNGV. The CDR3: CASSFGGGTGELFF. The CDR3 DNA reads TGTGCCAGCAGCTTTGGGGGTGGCACCGGGGAGCTGTTTTTT.

V is TRBV28 and J is TRBJ2-7; 7 positions agree with TRBD1. Germline loops: CDR1 MDHEN, CDR2 SYDVKM. V gave up 3 bases and J gave up 5 bases; unmatched junction bases: 7. This CDR3 is built from 14 residues. CDR3 residues: CASSFLKGANEQYV. CDR3 in DNA: TGTGCCAGCAGTTTCTTGAAGGGGGCGAACGAGCAGTACGTC.

The genes are TRBV7-6 and TRBJ1-6, with a tentative D call TRBD1 (5 bases). The CDR3 is 16 amino acids. V was cut by 5 bases and J by 5 bases, with 16 bases left in between. Looked up from germline, CDR1 is SGHVS and CDR2 is FNYEAQ. The CDR3, as DNA: TGTGCCAGCAGCACGCAGGGTAGTCCCCATAATTCACCCCTCCACTTT. Amino acid sequence: CASSTQGSPHNSPLHF.

The genes are TRBV5-5 and TRBJ2-3; D uncertain. The germline CDR1 and CDR2 sequences are SGHKS and YYEKEE (reference sequence). The CDR3 sequence is 16 residues long. V shed 0 bases and J shed 0 bases, with 11 bases lying between them. This chain's CDR3 is CASSLGVFLSTDTQYF. The CDR3 bases are TGTGCCAGCAGCTTGGGGGTTTTTCTTAGCACAGATACGCAGTATTTT.

This chain joins TRBV3-1 (or the pseudogene TRBV3-2) and TRBJ2-4; D call uncertain. Looked up from germline, CDR1 is LGHDT and CDR2 is YNNKEL (reference sequence). Deletions cut 3 bases from V and 0 bases from J, with 3 bases between. This CDR3 has 13 residues. The CDR3 protein is CASSQLAKNIQYF. CDR3 nucleotides: TGTGCCAGCAGCCAGTTAGCCAAAAACATTCAGTACTTC.

This chain uses TRBV5-1 with TRBJ2-7, with 9 bases matching TRBD2. Germline trimming cut 3 bases from V and 0 bases from J; bases unmatched to any gene: 1. Germline V gene sequence: CDR1 SGHRS, CDR2 YFSETQ. The CDR3 runs 14 residues. DNA for the CDR3: TGCGCCAGCAGCTCGACTAGCGGCTCCTACGAGCAGTACTTC. Its protein product is CASSSTSGSYEQYF.

This sequence joins TRBV6-2 or TRBV6-3 and TRBJ2-2; no reliable D call. Trimming removed 0 bases from V and 6 bases from J, with 5 bases in between. Germline V gene sequence: CDR1 MNHEY, CDR2 SVGEGT. The CDR3 consists of 13 residues. CDR3 bases: TGTGCCAGCAGTTACTCGGGGTCCGGGGAGCTGTTTTTT. Translated, it gives CASSYSGSGELFF.

The rearrangement uses TRBV6-5 and TRBJ1-2; maybe TRBD1 (6 bases). V dropped 0 bases and J dropped 1 base, with 9 bases sitting between them. The CDR3 extends over 15 amino acids. CDR1 MNHEY and CDR2 SVGAGI come from the germline V gene. The CDR3 nucleotides read TGTGCCAGCAGTTACTCAGGGGGAAGTAACTATGGCTACACCTTC. It is translated as CASSYSGGSNYGYTF.

The chain carries TRBV3-1 (or the pseudogene TRBV3-2) and TRBJ1-2; 7 nucleotides line up with TRBD1. V shed 1 base and J 8 bases; nucleotides not matched to a gene: 4. The length of the CDR3 is 13 residues. Looked up from germline, CDR1 is LGHDT and CDR2 is YNNKEL (reference sequence). CDR3 in DNA: TGTGCCAGCAGCCAAGGGGCAGGGGGGGGCTACACCTTC. Its translation: CASSQGAGGGYTF.

This chain uses TRBV5-6 with TRBJ2-5; unclear D gene. Germline CDR1 SGHDT, CDR2 YYEEEE. Trimming cost V 0 bases and J 0 bases, with 3 bases left between them. The CDR3 consists of 13 residues. Written as DNA, the CDR3 is TGTGCCAGCAGCTTGGGAAACCAAGAGACCCAGTACTTC. This gives the protein CASSLGNQETQYF.

The chain is built from TRBV2 and TRBJ2-7, with a possible D match to TRBD1 (6 bases). Per the germline V gene, CDR1 is SNHLY and CDR2 is FYNNEI. This CDR3 is built from 14 residues. V gave up 4 bases and J gave up 7 bases, with 17 bases separating them. The CDR3 coding sequence is TGTGCCAGCAGTGGAGACAGGCAAATGGGAGAGCAGTACTTC. Residues: CASSGDRQMGEQYF.

The chain carries TRBV19 and TRBJ1-5; D is ambiguous. V lost 5 bases and J 3 bases, leaving 8 bases between the germline ends. This CDR3 has 13 residues. The germline gives CDR1 LNHDA, CDR2 SQIVND (reference sequence). The CDR3 DNA reads TGTGCCAGTAGTCAACAGTACAATCAGCCCCAGCATTTT. Its translation is CASSQQYNQPQHF.

The chain recombines TRBV7-9 with TRBJ2-1; 13 bases match TRBD2. CDR3 size: 17 residues. Germline V CDR1 and CDR2: SEHNR, FQNEAQ (reference sequence). V trimming: 3 bases; J trimming: 7 bases; junction bases outside the gene matches: 9. The CDR3 sequence: CASSFGLAGDGGNEQFF. DNA for the CDR3: TGTGCCAGCAGCTTTGGACTAGCGGGGGATGGGGGTAATGAGCAGTTCTTC.

This CDR3 reads CASSLTGDPRETQYF. CDR3 nucleotide sequence: TGTGCCAGCAGCTTAACGGGGGACCCCCGGGAGACCCAGTACTTC. V gene TRBV7-3 combines with J gene TRBJ2-5, with D perhaps assigned TRBD1 or TRBD2 (5 bases each). This CDR3 spans 15 amino acids. Trimming pared 0 bases from V and 5 bases from J, leaving 13 bases between. Germline V CDR1 and CDR2: SGHTA, FQGTGA.

V usage is TRBV7-6 and J usage is TRBJ2-7, with D hard to call. V gave up 2 bases and J gave up 1 base, with 15 bases separating them. The CDR3 loop spans 16 amino acids. CDR1 is SGHVS and CDR2 is FNYEAQ in the germline V gene. The CDR3 nucleotides read TGTGCCAGCAGCTTAACCATCGGGTCTCCTTCCTACGAGCAGTACTTC. Its translation: CASSLTIGSPSYEQYF.

The DNA for the CDR3 is TGCAGCGTTACCCCCTTTGGGCAGGGAGGTAATGAGCAGTTCTTC. The encoded protein is CSVTPFGQGGNEQFF. This chain uses TRBV29-1 with TRBJ2-1, with a tentative D call TRBD2 (6 bases). Germline CDR1 is SQVTM and CDR2 is ANQGSEA. CDR3 length: 15 amino acids. Trimming pared 5 bases from V and 7 bases from J, leaving 21 bases between.

This clone has a handful of counts. The rearrangement joins TRBV11-2 to TRBJ2-2; tentatively, D is TRBD2 (5 bases). Germline V gene data show CDR1 as SGHAT and CDR2 as FQNNGV. V was pared by 6 bases and J by 1 base, with 12 bases between. CDR3 size: 15 residues. DNA for the CDR3: TGTGCCAGCAGGATTCGGCGGGTGAACACCGGGGAGCTGTTTTTT. This sequence encodes CASRIRRVNTGELFF.

V and J are TRBV3-1 (or the pseudogene TRBV3-2) and TRBJ2-7; the D is unclear. Trimming removed 1 base from V and 4 bases from J, with 11 bases in between. The CDR3 totals 14 residues. The germline CDR1 and CDR2 sequences are LGHDT and YNNKEL (reference sequence). Written as DNA, the CDR3 is TGTGCCAGCAGCCAAGTGGTTTCGGCATACGAGCAGTACGTC. Its protein is CASSQVVSAYEQYV.

V usage is TRBV7-3 and J usage is TRBJ2-1; 7 bases are a match to TRBD1. Trimming removed 3 bases from V and 3 bases from J; junction bases left unmatched: 11. This CDR3 contains 17 residues. Germline lookup yields CDR1 SGHTA and CDR2 FQGTGA. CDR3 protein: CASSLSTRDSYYNEQFF. CDR3 in DNA: TGTGCCAGCAGCTTGAGTACCCGGGACAGCTACTACAATGAGCAGTTCTTC.

The V gene is TRBV10-3, the J gene TRBJ1-1; unclear D gene. This CDR3 has 13 amino acids. The germline gives CDR1 ENHRY, CDR2 SYGVKD. V was trimmed by 5 bases and J by 1 base, leaving 8 bases between them. The CDR3 nucleotides are TGTGCCATCAGTATCGGCGGGAACACTGAAGCTTTCTTT. Translation: CAISIGGNTEAFF.

This clone appeared once. The chain employs TRBV7-3 and TRBJ2-5, with TRBD2 matching 9 bases. The CDR3 runs 15 residues. Germline CDR1 reads SGHTA; CDR2 reads FQGTGA. The V gene end was trimmed by 4 bases and the J gene end by 5 bases; junction bases not matched to a gene: 8. The CDR3: CASSSAAGGQETQYF. The DNA for the CDR3 is TGTGCCAGCAGCTCCGCGGCGGGGGGGCAGGAGACCCAGTACTTC. Combining the CDR3 with reference TRBV7-3 and TRBJ2-5 gives the whole variable domain GAGVSQTPSNKVTEKGKYVELRCDPISGHTALYWYRQSLGQGPEFLIYFQGTGAADDSGLPNDRFFAVRPEGSVSTLKIQRTERGDSAVYLCASSSAAGGQETQYFGPGTRLLVL.

V usage is TRBV28 and J usage is TRBJ1-5; TRBD1 is a possible D gene (5 bases). V lost 4 bases and J 4 bases, leaving 8 bases between the germline ends. Germline CDR1 MDHEN, CDR2 SYDVKM. The CDR3 has 13 amino acids. The CDR3 DNA follows: TGTGCCAGCAGTTGGAGGGGTAATCAGCCCCAGCATTTT. It encodes CASSWRGNQPQHF.

The V and J genes are TRBV7-9 and TRBJ1-6; tentative D call: TRBD1 (6 bases). The V end was cut by 5 bases, the J end by 7 bases, with 12 bases between. Germline V gives CDR1 SEHNR, CDR2 FQNEAQ (reference sequence). The CDR3 is 14 amino acids. The chain's CDR3 is CASSEEGGNSPLHF. The CDR3 coding sequence is TGTGCCAGCAGCGAGGAGGGGGGAAATTCACCCCTCCACTTT.

The rearrangement links TRBV6-5 to TRBJ1-4, with a weak D call TRBD1 (5 bases). This CDR3 spans 15 amino acids. The germline gives CDR1 MNHEY, CDR2 SVGAGI. V lost 2 bases to trimming and J lost 0 bases, with 7 bases between them. The CDR3 here is CASSYKGATNEKLFF. CDR3 nucleotides: TGTGCCAGCAGTTACAAAGGGGCAACTAATGAAAAACTGTTTTTT.

The chain is built from TRBV28 and TRBJ1-1; unclear D gene. Germline V gene data show CDR1 as MDHEN and CDR2 as SYDVKM. V lost 9 bases and J 0 bases, leaving 20 bases between the germline ends. The CDR3 spans 16 residues. In DNA, the CDR3 is TGTGCCAGTTTTCAAGCAAATCACGGCATGAACACTGAAGCTTTCTTT. Translation: CASFQANHGMNTEAFF.

This chain links TRBV30 with TRBJ1-5; D is ambiguous. V gave up 0 bases and J gave up 5 bases, with 8 bases separating them. The CDR3 is 13 amino acids. Looked up from germline, CDR1 is GTSNPN and CDR2 is SVGIG (reference sequence). CDR3 sequence reads: CAWSVARDQPQHF. CDR3 nucleotides: TGTGCCTGGAGTGTAGCCCGAGATCAGCCCCAGCATTTT.

CDR3 in amino acids: CASSFLPSTSGSADTQYF. CDR3 in DNA: TGTGCCAGCAGCTTCCTCCCCTCGACTAGCGGGAGTGCAGATACGCAGTATTTT. The chain links TRBV7-3 to TRBJ2-3; TRBD2 matches 12 bases. The CDR3 is 18 amino acids. From germline, CDR1 is SGHTA and CDR2 FQGTGA. The V gene end was trimmed by 3 bases and the J gene end by 4 bases; junction bases not matched to a gene: 11.

CDR3 sequence reads: CSASPGQAYSNYGYTF. In DNA, the CDR3 is TGCAGTGCCAGTCCGGGACAGGCGTACTCTAACTATGGCTACACCTTC. This sequence joins TRBV20-1 and TRBJ1-2, with TRBD1 matching over 8 bases. Germline V CDR1 and CDR2: DFQATT, SNEGSKA (reference sequence). CDR3 size: 16 residues. With V trimmed by 6 bases and J by 0 bases, 12 bases remained unmatched.

The genes are TRBV7-2 and TRBJ2-1, with unresolved D. Germline V CDR1 and CDR2: SGHTA, FQGNSA. V was clipped by 2 bases and J by 0 bases, with 11 bases between them. The CDR3 loop spans 16 amino acids. CDR3 nucleotides: TGTGCCAGCAGCTTACTCGCCGCTAGCTCCTACAATGAGCAGTTCTTC. Its protein is CASSLLAASSYNEQFF.

CDR3 in DNA: TGCGCCAGCAGCTTGGATAAAATGCGGGCGAGCTCCTATAATTCACCCCTCCACTTT. As protein: CASSLDKMRASSYNSPLHF. The rearrangement links TRBV5-1 to TRBJ1-6; D uncertain. V was clipped by 0 bases and J by 0 bases, with 16 bases between them. CDR1 is SGHRS, CDR2 YFSETQ, per germline. This CDR3 region has 19 residues.